Below, 15 T cell receptor beta chains from the same sample are listed, as sequenced in a study of blood T cell repertoires in COVID-19. Sequencing was performed with immunoSEQ multiplex PCR; in TCRdb, only in-frame clones are kept and a portion is missing. This sample has 65,000 to 90,000 clones, with 75% to 95% found just once. Sequencing used peripheral blood. All receptors derive from a human donor in a cohort sampled during active COVID-19.

The rearrangement joins TRBV28 to TRBJ1-4; TRBD1 agrees at 8 bases. The CDR3 spans 15 residues. Per germline, CDR1 MDHEN and CDR2 SYDVKM. With 6 bases clipped from V and 8 bases from J, the junction kept 11 bases outside the gene matches. DNA of the CDR3: TGTGCCAGCAGCCCCGGGACAGGAGATTGGGAAAAACTGTTTTTT. It yields the protein CASSPGTGDWEKLFF. The complete variable domain, with remaining parts taken from reference TRBV28 and TRBJ1-4, reads DVKVTQSSRYLVKRTGEKVFLECVQDMDHENMFWYRQDPGLGLRLIYFSYDVKMKEKGDIPEGYSVSREKKERFSLILESASTNQTSMYLCASSPGTGDWEKLFFGSGTQLSVL.

To note about this clone: This CDR3 is also generated by other DNA sequences in the sample. V is TRBV6-5 and J is TRBJ1-5; D is perhaps TRBD1 (5 bases). Per the germline V gene, CDR1 is MNHEY and CDR2 is SVGAGI. V lost 2 bases and J 7 bases, leaving 9 bases between the germline ends. The CDR3 loop spans 13 amino acids. The CDR3 loop reads CASSYRGDQPQHF. The DNA for the CDR3 is TGTGCCAGCAGTTACCGGGGGGACCAGCCCCAGCATTTT.

The chain uses TRBV3-1 (or the pseudogene TRBV3-2) and TRBJ1-4; 9 bases fit TRBD1. V shed 4 bases and J 2 bases; nucleotides not matched to a gene: 8. Germline V lookup: CDR1 LGHDT, CDR2 YNNKEL (reference sequence). CDR3 length: 17 amino acids. CDR3 nucleotides: TGTGCCAGCAGCCGAGCACAGGGGGCGCTGACTAATGAAAAACTGTTTTTT. This codes for CASSRAQGALTNEKLFF.

V and J are TRBV6-6 and TRBJ1-4; no reliable D call. The germline gives CDR1 MNHNY, CDR2 SVGAGI (reference sequence). CDR3 length: 13 amino acids. V lost 7 bases, J lost 4 bases, and 10 bases lay in between. The CDR3 region has the DNA TGTGCCAGCACGGAGGGAGGTAATGAAAAACTGTTTTTT. This codes for CASTEGGNEKLFF.

V and J are TRBV7-9 and TRBJ2-5, with 7 positions matching TRBD1. The CDR3 extends over 17 amino acids. Losses at the gene ends were 5 bases for V and 2 bases for J; bases not matched to a gene: 14. Germline values: CDR1 SEHNR, CDR2 FQNEAQ (reference sequence). This chain's CDR3 is CASSPRPGTATQETQYF. The DNA for the CDR3 is TGTGCCAGCAGCCCAAGGCCCGGGACAGCTACGCAAGAGACCCAGTACTTC.

V usage is TRBV7-9 and J usage is TRBJ1-6; D is unclear. Trimming took 4 bases from V and 11 from J, leaving 9 bases between them. In germline, CDR1 is SEHNR, CDR2 FQNEAQ (reference sequence). The CDR3 is 12 amino acids. CDR3: CASSSNTTPLHF. CDR3 DNA: TGTGCCAGCAGCTCAAATACAACACCCCTCCACTTT.

The CDR3 protein is CASSFEGMSNQPQHF. CDR3 in DNA: TGCGCCAGCAGCTTCGAGGGTATGAGCAATCAGCCCCAGCATTTT. The chain links TRBV5-1 to TRBJ1-5; unclear D gene. Germline V gene data show CDR1 as SGHRS and CDR2 as YFSETQ. This CDR3 has 15 amino acids. V lost 2 bases, J lost 1 base, and 10 bases lay in between. The whole variable domain, remainder taken from reference TRBV5-1 and TRBJ1-5, is KAGVTQTPRYLIKTRGQQVTLSCSPISGHRSVSWYQQTPGQGLQFLFEYFSETQRNKGNFPGRFSGRQFSNSRSEMNVSTLELGDSALYLCASSFEGMSNQPQHFGDGTRLSIL.

This clone was seen once. V gene TRBV28 combines with J gene TRBJ2-3; 7 positions match TRBD2. Trimming removed 2 bases from V and 4 bases from J; junction bases left unmatched: 12. This CDR3 is 17 amino acids long. Germline lookup yields CDR1 MDHEN and CDR2 SYDVKM. CDR3: CASSLRGTVRGADTQYF. The CDR3 coding sequence is TGTGCCAGCAGTTTACGCGGGACTGTCCGGGGGGCAGATACGCAGTATTTT.

The V and J genes are TRBV27 and TRBJ2-5; 11 bases agree with TRBD2. Germline CDR1 reads MNHEY; CDR2 reads SMNVEV (reference sequence). Trimming took 2 bases from V and 2 from J; bases not matched to a gene: 4. This CDR3 comprises 16 residues. DNA for the CDR3: TGTGCCAGCAGTTTAGGGCTAGCGGGGGGACAAGAGACCCAGTACTTC. Amino acid sequence: CASSLGLAGGQETQYF.

The chain couples TRBV29-1 to TRBJ1-2; 7 bases line up with TRBD1. Per germline, CDR1 SQVTM and CDR2 ANQGSEA. CDR3 length: 12 amino acids. V lost 5 bases to trimming and J lost 4 bases; unmatched junction nucleotides: 4. As DNA, the CDR3 is TGCAGCGTTCGACCAGGGGGCTATGGCTACACCTTC. Its translation is CSVRPGGYGYTF.

The chain employs TRBV3-1 (or the pseudogene TRBV3-2) and TRBJ1-3; no reliable D call. Trimming cost V 0 bases and J 4 bases, with 10 bases left between them. The CDR3 is 15 amino acids. The V gene's germline CDR1 is LGHDT and CDR2 YNNKEL (reference sequence). The CDR3 loop is CASSQERVTGNTIYF. The CDR3 DNA is TGTGCCAGCAGCCAAGAGAGGGTAACAGGAAACACCATATATTTT.

The chain recombines TRBV28 with TRBJ2-5, with D possibly matching TRBD1 (5 bases). This CDR3 is built from 12 residues. V dropped 6 bases and J dropped 7 bases, with 12 bases sitting between them. Germline CDR1 and CDR2: MDHEN and SYDVKM. The CDR3: CASSQGPGTQYF. The CDR3 DNA reads as TGTGCCAGCAGCCAGGGCCCGGGGACCCAGTACTTC.

V gene TRBV6-2 or TRBV6-3 combines with J gene TRBJ1-2; D is possibly TRBD1 (6 bases). The CDR3 is 14 residues long. Germline CDR1 MNHEY, CDR2 SVGEGT. Trimming removed 2 bases from V and 4 bases from J, with 11 bases in between. Here the CDR3 reads CASSYDDRSYGYTF. Here the CDR3 DNA reads TGTGCCAGCAGTTACGATGACAGGAGCTATGGCTACACCTTC.

The J gene is TRBJ1-1, the V gene TRBV5-4, with D unresolved. The V gene lost 0 bases and the J gene lost 0 bases, with 9 bases spanning the gap. Germline V gene lookup returns CDR1 SGHNT and CDR2 YYREEE (reference sequence). The CDR3 runs 15 residues. The CDR3 loop is CASSLEAGMNTEAFF. For the CDR3, the DNA is TGTGCCAGCAGCTTGGAGGCGGGGATGAACACTGAAGCTTTCTTT.

The chain uses TRBV25-1 and TRBJ2-1; tentatively, D is TRBD2 (6 bases). This CDR3 is built from 12 residues. Germline loops: CDR1 MGHDK, CDR2 SYGVNS. Trimming took 5 bases from V and 10 from J, leaving 12 bases between them. CDR3 loop: CASSNPRGEQFF. The CDR3 DNA follows: TGTGCCAGCAGTAACCCCCGGGGGGAGCAGTTCTTC.